Shown below are 19 T cell receptor beta chains from a single sample sequenced in a study of control samples from healthy donors and cancer patients. This table comes from immunoSEQ multiplex PCR, and its TCRdb copy is limited to in-frame clones, with some not included. The data show about 120,000 clones, 92% seen once. Sequencing was performed on PBMCs. These receptors originate from a man older than 75 with head and neck cancer.

The chain combines TRBV9 with TRBJ2-2; D may be TRBD1 or TRBD2 (5 bases each). Between the trimmed V and J ends, which lost 4 bases and 6 bases, there was a span of 16 bases. The CDR3 length is 15 residues. Germline V gene data show CDR1 as SGDLS and CDR2 as YYNGEE. CDR3 nucleotide sequence: TGTGCCAGCAGCCCTCTCGGGGCGGTGTCCGGGGAGCTGTTTTTT. It specifies CASSPLGAVSGELFF. The full variable domain, completed using reference TRBV9 and TRBJ2-2, is DSGVTQTPKHLITATGQRVTLRCSPRSGDLSVYWYQQSLDQGLQFLIQYYNGEERAKGNILERFSAQQFPDLHSELNLSSLELGDSALYFCASSPLGAVSGELFFGEGSRLTVL.

The genes are TRBV19 and TRBJ2-7; D uncertain. CDR3 length: 15 residues. The germline gives CDR1 LNHDA, CDR2 SQIVND (reference sequence). Trimming took 3 bases from V and 0 from J, leaving 12 bases between them. The CDR3 nucleotides are TGTGCCAGTAGTATTGGGGTGCCTCTCTCCTACGAGCAGTACTTC. This codes for CASSIGVPLSYEQYF. The complete variable domain, with remaining parts taken from reference TRBV19 and TRBJ2-7, reads DGGITQSPKYLFRKEGQNVTLSCEQNLNHDAMYWYRQDPGQGLRLIYYSQIVNDFQKGDIAEGYSVSREKKESFPLTVTSAQKNPTAFYLCASSIGVPLSYEQYFGPGTRLTVT.

This chain connects TRBV6-5 to TRBJ1-1, with TRBD1 as a possible D gene (6 bases). This CDR3 region has 13 residues. Germline V gene data show CDR1 as MNHEY and CDR2 as SVGAGI. Trimming stripped 3 bases from V and 6 bases from J, with 11 bases between. The CDR3 nucleotides read TGTGCCAGCAGTTATCAGGGGTTGGCTGAAGCTTTCTTT. This translates into CASSYQGLAEAFF.

The chain recombines TRBV7-6 with TRBJ1-2; 7 bases are shared with TRBD1. V shed 5 bases, J shed 4 bases, and the junction held 10 bases outside the gene matches. There are 15 residues in the CDR3. Germline V gene data show CDR1 as SGHVS and CDR2 as FNYEAQ. CDR3 loop: CASSQGGASAYGYTF. For the CDR3, the DNA is TGTGCCAGCAGCCAGGGGGGGGCCTCTGCCTATGGCTACACCTTC.

In its sample, this clone was seen once. In DNA form, the CDR3 reads TGTGCCATCAGTAAGGGACAGGGGGACGAAAAACTGTTTTTT. Translated: CAISKGQGDEKLFF. The chain recombines TRBV10-3 with TRBJ1-4, with 11 bases aligning to TRBD1. The junction had 4 bases not matched to a gene; V was cut back by 5 bases and J by 8 bases. This CDR3 spans 14 amino acids. CDR1 is ENHRY and CDR2 is SYGVKD in the germline V gene.

The rearrangement links TRBV5-8 to TRBJ2-7; 9 nucleotides agree with TRBD1. CDR3 length equals 15 residues. V gave up 6 bases and J gave up 3 bases; unmatched junction bases: 10. Germline assignment: CDR1 SGHTS and CDR2 YDEGEE. The CDR3 sequence is CASTTWTGVDYEQYF. CDR3 sequence (DNA): TGTGCCAGCACCACGTGGACAGGGGTGGACTACGAGCAGTACTTC.

This clone was observed a handful of times. The chain carries TRBV5-1 and TRBJ2-7; unclear D gene. Germline V gives CDR1 SGHRS, CDR2 YFSETQ. Trimming stripped 0 bases from V and 4 bases from J, with 11 bases between. The CDR3 extends over 14 amino acids. CDR3: CASSLVPSTYEQYF. The CDR3 nucleotides are TGCGCCAGCAGCTTGGTTCCCTCCACTTACGAGCAGTACTTC.

The chain couples TRBV21-1 to TRBJ2-6; no DNA check was done on the table's D call, TRBD1. TRBV21-1 is a recognized pseudogene. The CDR3 is made up of 16 amino acids. In nucleotides, the CDR3 is TGTGCCAGTCCGGGACAGGGGGCAGGAGGGGCCAACGTCCTGACTTTC. This gives the protein CASPGQGAGGANVLTF.

The chain carries TRBV6-2 or TRBV6-3 and TRBJ1-5; no reliable D call. Germline CDR1 reads MNHEY; CDR2 reads SVGEGT. CDR3 length: 14 amino acids. Trimming stripped 0 bases from V and 5 bases from J, with 8 bases between. CDR3 region: CASSYSEGYQPQHF. CDR3 nucleotide sequence: TGTGCCAGCAGTTACTCAGAAGGGTATCAGCCCCAGCATTTT.

V usage is TRBV5-4 and J usage is TRBJ2-5, with D perhaps TRBD1 (6 bases). CDR1 SGHNT and CDR2 YYREEE come from the germline V gene (reference sequence). Trimming took off 4 bases at V and 5 bases at J, with 12 bases between the two ends. CDR3 length: 13 residues. CDR3 sequence: CASSPLTGETQYF. Written as DNA, the CDR3 is TGTGCCAGCAGCCCACTAACAGGGGAGACCCAGTACTTC.

The rearrangement joins TRBV12-3 or TRBV12-4 to TRBJ1-2, with a possible D match to TRBD1 (6 bases). The CDR3 sequence is 13 residues long. The V gene lost 6 bases and the J gene lost 4 bases, with 12 bases spanning the gap. CDR3: CASRRQGSYGYTF. CDR3 bases: TGTGCCAGCAGACGTCAGGGGTCCTATGGCTACACCTTC.

This chain links TRBV7-9 with TRBJ1-4; unclear D gene. V was cut by 6 bases and J by 3 bases, with 8 bases left in between. Germline V gene data show CDR1 as SEHNR and CDR2 as FQNEAQ (reference sequence). The CDR3 runs to 13 residues. The CDR3 DNA is TGTGCCAGCAGAAGGACTGCTAATGAAAAACTGTTTTTT. Translation gives CASRRTANEKLFF.

V gene TRBV19 combines with J gene TRBJ1-2, with D unclear. Germline values: CDR1 LNHDA, CDR2 SQIVND (reference sequence). The CDR3 spans 15 residues. Trimming left V 3 bases short and J 0 bases short, with 11 bases between. Here the CDR3 DNA reads TGTGCCAGTAGTATCATCCTAGAGGCTAACTATGGCTACACCTTC. It yields the protein CASSIILEANYGYTF.

V gene TRBV2 combines with J gene TRBJ2-2, with TRBD2 matching over 11 bases. The V gene end was trimmed by 5 bases and the J gene end by 5 bases; junction bases not matched to a gene: 4. Germline CDR1 reads SNHLY; CDR2 reads FYNNEI. CDR3 length equals 15 residues. This CDR3 reads CASSRTSGPTGELFF. The CDR3 nucleotides are TGTGCCAGCAGTCGGACTAGCGGGCCGACCGGGGAGCTGTTTTTT.

The gene calls are TRBV3-1 (or the pseudogene TRBV3-2) and TRBJ1-4, with 7 bases identical to TRBD1. This CDR3 comprises 16 residues. V gave up 4 bases and J gave up 8 bases; unmatched junction bases: 13. Per germline, CDR1 LGHDT and CDR2 YNNKEL (reference sequence). In DNA form, the CDR3 reads TGTGCCAGCAGCCTCAGACAGGGCCGGATAGGGGAAAAACTGTTTTTT. Its translation: CASSLRQGRIGEKLFF.

V usage is TRBV19 and J usage is TRBJ1-5; D is ambiguous. Germline CDR1 LNHDA, CDR2 SQIVND (reference sequence). This CDR3 has 16 amino acids. V was clipped by 9 bases and J by 1 base, with 19 bases between them. CDR3 region: CASRGSFPGSNQPQHF. In DNA, the CDR3 is TGTGCCAGCCGAGGGTCTTTCCCAGGAAGCAATCAGCCCCAGCATTTT.

The chain recombines TRBV18 with TRBJ2-7; 10 bases map to TRBD1. Germline lookup yields CDR1 KGHSH and CDR2 LQKENI. The CDR3 loop spans 15 amino acids. Losses at the gene ends were 0 bases for V and 6 bases for J; bases not matched to a gene: 5. CDR3 amino acids: CASSPPGQGRVEQYF. CDR3 DNA sequence: TGTGCCAGCTCACCACCGGGACAGGGGAGGGTCGAGCAGTACTTC. Variable domain in full (rest from reference TRBV18 and TRBJ2-7): NAGVMQNPRHLVRRRGQEARLRCSPMKGHSHVYWYRQLPEEGLKFMVYLQKENIIDESGMPKERFSAEFPKEGPSILRIQQVVRGDSAAYFCASSPPGQGRVEQYFGPGTRLTVT.

This chain uses TRBV2 with TRBJ1-2; D perhaps matches TRBD1 (6 bases). V gave up 9 bases and J gave up 3 bases, with 14 bases separating them. CDR3 size: 13 residues. Germline CDR1 and CDR2: SNHLY and FYNNEI. The CDR3 nucleotides read TGTGCCAGTTCCCGGGAGGGGGACTATGGCTACACCTTC. Translation gives CASSREGDYGYTF. Using reference TRBV2 and TRBJ1-2 for the parts outside the CDR3, the full variable domain is EPEVTQTPSHQVTQMGQEVILRCVPISNHLYFYWYRQILGQKVEFLVSFYNNEISEKSEIFDDQFSVERPDGSNFTLKIRSTKLEDSAMYFCASSREGDYGYTFGSGTRLTVV.

The rearrangement joins TRBV2 to TRBJ1-1; a possible D gene is TRBD1 (5 bases). Looked up from germline, CDR1 is SNHLY and CDR2 is FYNNEI. V shed 6 bases and J shed 1 base, with 12 bases lying between them. The CDR3 has 14 residues. CDR3 sequence reads: CASREKGRNTEAFF. CDR3 DNA: TGTGCCAGCAGGGAGAAGGGGAGGAACACTGAAGCTTTCTTT.